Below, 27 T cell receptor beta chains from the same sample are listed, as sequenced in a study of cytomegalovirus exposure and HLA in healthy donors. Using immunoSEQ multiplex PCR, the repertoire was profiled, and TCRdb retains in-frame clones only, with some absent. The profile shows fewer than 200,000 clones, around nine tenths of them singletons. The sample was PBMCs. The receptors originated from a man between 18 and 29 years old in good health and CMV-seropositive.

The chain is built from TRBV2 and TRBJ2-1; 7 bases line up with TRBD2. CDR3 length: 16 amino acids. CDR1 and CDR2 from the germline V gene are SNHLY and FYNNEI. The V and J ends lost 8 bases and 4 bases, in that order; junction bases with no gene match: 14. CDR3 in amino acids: CASVARGGSGYNEQFF. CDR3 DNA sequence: TGTGCCAGCGTGGCGCGGGGCGGGAGCGGGTACAATGAGCAGTTCTTC.

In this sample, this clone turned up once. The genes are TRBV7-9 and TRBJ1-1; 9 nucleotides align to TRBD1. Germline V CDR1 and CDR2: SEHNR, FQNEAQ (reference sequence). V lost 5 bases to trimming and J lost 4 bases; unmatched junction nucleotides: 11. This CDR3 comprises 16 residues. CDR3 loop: CASSPDRGESTTEAFF. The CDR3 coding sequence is TGTGCCAGCAGCCCGGACAGGGGAGAAAGTACCACTGAAGCTTTCTTT.

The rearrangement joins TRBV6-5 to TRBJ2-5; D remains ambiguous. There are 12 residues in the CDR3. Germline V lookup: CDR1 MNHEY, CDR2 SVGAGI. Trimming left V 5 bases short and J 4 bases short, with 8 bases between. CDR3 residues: CASSLLRETQYF. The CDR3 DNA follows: TGTGCCAGCAGTCTACTACGAGAGACCCAGTACTTC.

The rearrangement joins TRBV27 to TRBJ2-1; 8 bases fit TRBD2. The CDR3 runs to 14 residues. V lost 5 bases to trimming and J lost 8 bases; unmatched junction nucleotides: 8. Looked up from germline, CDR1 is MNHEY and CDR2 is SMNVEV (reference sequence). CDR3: CASSPPSGWDEQFF. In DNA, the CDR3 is TGTGCCAGCAGTCCCCCTAGCGGGTGGGATGAGCAGTTCTTC.

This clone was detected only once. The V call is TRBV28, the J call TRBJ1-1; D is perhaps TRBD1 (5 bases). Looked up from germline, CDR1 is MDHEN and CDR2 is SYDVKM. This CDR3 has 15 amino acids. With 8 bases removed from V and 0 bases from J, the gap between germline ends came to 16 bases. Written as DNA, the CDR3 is TGTGCCAGCCGAACAGGCCTCTCCGTGAACACTGAAGCTTTCTTT. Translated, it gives CASRTGLSVNTEAFF.

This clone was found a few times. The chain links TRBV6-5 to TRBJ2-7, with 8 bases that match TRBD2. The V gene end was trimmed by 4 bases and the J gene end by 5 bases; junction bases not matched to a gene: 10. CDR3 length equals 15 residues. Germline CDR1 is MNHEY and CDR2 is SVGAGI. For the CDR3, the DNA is TGTGCCAGCAGTTTTAGGACTAGCCGGGGGCACGAGCAGTACTTC. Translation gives CASSFRTSRGHEQYF.

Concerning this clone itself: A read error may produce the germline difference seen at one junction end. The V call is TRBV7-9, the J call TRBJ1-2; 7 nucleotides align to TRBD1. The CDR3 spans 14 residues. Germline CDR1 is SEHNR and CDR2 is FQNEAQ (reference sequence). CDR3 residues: CANSYQTGNYGYTF. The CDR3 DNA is TGTGCCAACAGCTACCAGACAGGGAACTATGGCTACACCTTC.

CDR3 sequence reads: CASSETTSTYEQYF. The CDR3 bases are TGTGCCAGCAGTGAGACAACTTCAACCTACGAGCAGTACTTC. This rearrangement joins TRBV2 to TRBJ2-7; no firm D call. The V end lost 3 bases, the J end lost 2 bases, and 11 bases lay between the germline ends. The germline CDR1 and CDR2 sequences are SNHLY and FYNNEI. The CDR3 runs 14 residues.

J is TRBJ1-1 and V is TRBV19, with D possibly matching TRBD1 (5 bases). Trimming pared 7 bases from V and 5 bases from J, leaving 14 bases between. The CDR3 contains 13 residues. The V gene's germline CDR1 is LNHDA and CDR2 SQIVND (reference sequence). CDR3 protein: CASNKGPGTEAFF. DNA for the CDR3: TGTGCCAGTAATAAGGGGCCCGGGACTGAAGCTTTCTTT.

CDR3 residues: CASTDRSYEQYF. For the CDR3, the DNA is TGTGCCAGCACGGACAGGAGCTACGAGCAGTACTTC. The chain uses TRBV6-4 and TRBJ2-7; 7 bases agree with TRBD1. Germline trimming cut 7 bases from V and 3 bases from J; bases unmatched to any gene: 3. The CDR3 sequence is 12 residues long. The V gene's germline CDR1 is MRHNA and CDR2 SNTAGT.

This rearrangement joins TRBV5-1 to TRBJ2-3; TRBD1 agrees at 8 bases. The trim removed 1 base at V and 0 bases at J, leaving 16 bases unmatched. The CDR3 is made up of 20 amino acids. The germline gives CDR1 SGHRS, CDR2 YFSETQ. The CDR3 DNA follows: TGCGCCAGCAGCTTGCTTCCTGTCGGCATGGGACAGGCTAGCACAGATACGCAGTATTTT. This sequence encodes CASSLLPVGMGQASTDTQYF. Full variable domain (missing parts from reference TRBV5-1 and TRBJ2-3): KAGVTQTPRYLIKTRGQQVTLSCSPISGHRSVSWYQQTPGQGLQFLFEYFSETQRNKGNFPGRFSGRQFSNSRSEMNVSTLELGDSALYLCASSLLPVGMGQASTDTQYFGPGTRLTVL.

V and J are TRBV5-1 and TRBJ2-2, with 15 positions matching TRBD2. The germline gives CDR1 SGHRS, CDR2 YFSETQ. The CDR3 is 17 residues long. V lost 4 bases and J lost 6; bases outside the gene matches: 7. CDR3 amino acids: CASSQWTSGRAAGELFF. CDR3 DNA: TGCGCCAGCAGCCAATGGACTAGCGGGAGGGCCGCCGGGGAGCTGTTTTTT.

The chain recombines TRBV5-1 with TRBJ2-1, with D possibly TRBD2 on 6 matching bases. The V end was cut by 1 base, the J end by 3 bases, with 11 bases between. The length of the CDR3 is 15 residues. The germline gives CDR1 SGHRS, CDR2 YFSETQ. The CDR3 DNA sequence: TGCGCCAGCAGCTTGAGTGCGGGGAACTACAATGAGCAGTTCTTC. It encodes CASSLSAGNYNEQFF.

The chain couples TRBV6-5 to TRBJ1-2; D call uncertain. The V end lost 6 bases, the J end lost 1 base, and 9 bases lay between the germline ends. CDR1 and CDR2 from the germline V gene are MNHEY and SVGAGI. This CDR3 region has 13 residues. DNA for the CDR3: TGTGCCAGCAGGCGTGAGGATAACTATGGCTACACCTTC. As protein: CASRREDNYGYTF.

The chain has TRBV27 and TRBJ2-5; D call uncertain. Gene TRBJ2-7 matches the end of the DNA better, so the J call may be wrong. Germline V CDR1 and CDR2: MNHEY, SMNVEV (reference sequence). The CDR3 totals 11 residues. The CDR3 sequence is CASSLSGEQYF. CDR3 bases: TGTGCCAGCAGTTTATCGGGCGAGCAGTACTTC.

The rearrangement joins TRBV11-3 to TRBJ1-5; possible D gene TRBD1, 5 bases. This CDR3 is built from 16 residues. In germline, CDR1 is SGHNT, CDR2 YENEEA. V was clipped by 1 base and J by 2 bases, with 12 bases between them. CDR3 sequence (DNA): TGTGCCAGCAGCTTAGTCCCCAGGGCGTGCAATCAGCCCCAGCATTTT. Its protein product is CASSLVPRACNQPQHF.

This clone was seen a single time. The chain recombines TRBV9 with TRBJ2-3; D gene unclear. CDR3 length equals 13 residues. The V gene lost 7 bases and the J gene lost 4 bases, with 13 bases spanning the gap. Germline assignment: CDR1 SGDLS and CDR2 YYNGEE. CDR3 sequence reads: CASQGGGADTQYF. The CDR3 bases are TGTGCCAGCCAAGGCGGCGGCGCAGATACGCAGTATTTT.

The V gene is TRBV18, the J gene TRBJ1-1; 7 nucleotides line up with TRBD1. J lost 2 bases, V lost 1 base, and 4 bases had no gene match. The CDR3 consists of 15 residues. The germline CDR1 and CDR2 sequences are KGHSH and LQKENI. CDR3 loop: CASSPLGQANTEAFF. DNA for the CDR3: TGTGCCAGCTCACCACTAGGACAGGCAAACACTGAAGCTTTCTTT.

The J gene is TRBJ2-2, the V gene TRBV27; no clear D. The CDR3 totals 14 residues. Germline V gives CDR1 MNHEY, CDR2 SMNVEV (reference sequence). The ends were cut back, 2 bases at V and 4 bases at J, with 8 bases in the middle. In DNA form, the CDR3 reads TGTGCCAGCAGTTTAAAAAGGAGCACCGGGGAGCTGTTTTTT. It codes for CASSLKRSTGELFF.

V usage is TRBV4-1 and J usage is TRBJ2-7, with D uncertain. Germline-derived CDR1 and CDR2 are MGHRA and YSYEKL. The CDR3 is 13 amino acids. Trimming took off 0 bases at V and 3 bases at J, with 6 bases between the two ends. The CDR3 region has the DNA TGCGCCAGCAGCCAAGACCAGAACTACGAGCAGTACTTC. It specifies CASSQDQNYEQYF.

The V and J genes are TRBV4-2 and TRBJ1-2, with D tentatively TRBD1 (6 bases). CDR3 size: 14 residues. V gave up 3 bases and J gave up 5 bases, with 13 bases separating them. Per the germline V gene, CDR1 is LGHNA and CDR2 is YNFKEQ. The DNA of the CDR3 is TGTGCCAGCAGCCAGGACAGCGTGGGGTATGGCTACACCTTC. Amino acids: CASSQDSVGYGYTF.

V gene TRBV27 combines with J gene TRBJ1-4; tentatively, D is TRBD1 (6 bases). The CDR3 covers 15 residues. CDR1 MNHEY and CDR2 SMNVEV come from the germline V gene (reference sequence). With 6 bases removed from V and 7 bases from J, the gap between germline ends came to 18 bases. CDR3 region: CASSLRGGRTEKLFF. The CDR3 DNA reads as TGTGCCAGCAGCTTACGCGGGGGCAGGACTGAAAAACTGTTTTTT.

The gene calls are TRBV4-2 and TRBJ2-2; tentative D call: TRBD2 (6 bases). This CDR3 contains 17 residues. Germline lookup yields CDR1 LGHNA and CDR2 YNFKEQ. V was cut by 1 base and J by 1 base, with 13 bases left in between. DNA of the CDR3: TGTGCCAGCAGCCAAGTAGGGCTAGCGCTGAACACCGGGGAGCTGTTTTTT. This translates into CASSQVGLALNTGELFF.

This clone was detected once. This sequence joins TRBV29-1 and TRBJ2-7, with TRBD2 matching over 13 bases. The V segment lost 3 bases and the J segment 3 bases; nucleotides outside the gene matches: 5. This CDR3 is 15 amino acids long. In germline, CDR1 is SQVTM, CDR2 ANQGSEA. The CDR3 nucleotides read TGCAGCGTTGACGTGGGACTAGCGGGGATCTACGAGCAGTACTTC. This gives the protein CSVDVGLAGIYEQYF.

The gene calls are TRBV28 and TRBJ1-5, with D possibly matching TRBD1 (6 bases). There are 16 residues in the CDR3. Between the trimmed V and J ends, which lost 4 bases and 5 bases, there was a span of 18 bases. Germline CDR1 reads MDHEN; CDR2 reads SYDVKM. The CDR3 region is CASSSRDTPWDQPQHF. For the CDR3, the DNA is TGTGCCAGCAGTTCACGGGACACCCCGTGGGATCAGCCCCAGCATTTT.

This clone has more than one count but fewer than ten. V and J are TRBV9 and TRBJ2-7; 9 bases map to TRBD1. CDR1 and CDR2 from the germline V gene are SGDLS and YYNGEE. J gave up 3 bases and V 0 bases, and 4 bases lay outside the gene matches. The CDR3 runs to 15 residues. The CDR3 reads CASSVGTGGGYEQYF. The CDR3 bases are TGTGCCAGCAGCGTAGGTACAGGGGGCGGCTACGAGCAGTACTTC.

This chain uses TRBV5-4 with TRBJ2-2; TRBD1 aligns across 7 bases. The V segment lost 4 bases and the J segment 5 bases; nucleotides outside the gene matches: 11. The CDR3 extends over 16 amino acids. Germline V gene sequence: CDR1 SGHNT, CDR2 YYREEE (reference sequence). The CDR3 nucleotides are TGTGCCAGCAGCATTCCCGGGACAGCCCATACCGGGGAGCTGTTTTTT. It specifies CASSIPGTAHTGELFF.